This entry concerns a single TCR beta chain. The V and J ends lost 2 bases and 5 bases respectively, with 12 bases between them. Germline values: CDR1 MNHEY, CDR2 SVGAGI. The CDR3 loop spans 15 amino acids. The data originate from a study of blood T cell repertoires in COVID-19. Overall study context: The United States, Italy and Spain supplied acute and convalescent COVID-19 samples. In each case, the material was cDNA or gDNA derived from T cells, B-cell-depleted T cells, or PBMCs.

As processed by the authors: Reference gene primer amplification gave nucleated cell count estimates. TCRdb's copy holds only in-frame clones and misses some; the assay was immunoSEQ multiplex PCR. V and J calls and clone size follow that table, whereas D and trimming were derived from the DNA. The data show about 55,000 clones, roughly four fifths seen once. The rearrangement links TRBV6-5 to TRBJ2-2; tentatively, D is TRBD2 (6 bases). The TCR was taken from a woman aged 60-75 years with acute or convalescent COVID-19. Material for sequencing was peripheral blood. DNA of the CDR3: TGTGCCAGCAGTTACGGGCGGGGTACGACCGGGGAGCTGTTTTTT. It yields the protein CASSYGRGTTGELFF.